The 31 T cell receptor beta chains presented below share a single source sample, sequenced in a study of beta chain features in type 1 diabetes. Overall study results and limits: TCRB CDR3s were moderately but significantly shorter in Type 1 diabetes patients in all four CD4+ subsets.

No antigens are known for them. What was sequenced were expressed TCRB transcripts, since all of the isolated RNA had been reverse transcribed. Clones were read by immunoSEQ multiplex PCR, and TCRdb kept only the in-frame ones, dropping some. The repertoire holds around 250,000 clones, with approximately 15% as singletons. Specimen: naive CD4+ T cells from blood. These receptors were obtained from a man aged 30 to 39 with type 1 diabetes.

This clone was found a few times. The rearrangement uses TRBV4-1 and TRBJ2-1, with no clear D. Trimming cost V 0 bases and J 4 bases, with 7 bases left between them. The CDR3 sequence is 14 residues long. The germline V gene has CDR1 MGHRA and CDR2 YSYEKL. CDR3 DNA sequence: TGCGCCAGCAGCCAAGATCGACTGTACAATGAGCAGTTCTTC. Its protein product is CASSQDRLYNEQFF.

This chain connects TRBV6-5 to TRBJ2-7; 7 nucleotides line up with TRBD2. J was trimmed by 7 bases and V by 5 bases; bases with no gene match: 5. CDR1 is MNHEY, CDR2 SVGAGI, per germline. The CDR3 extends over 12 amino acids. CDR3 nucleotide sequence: TGTGCCAGCAGTGCGGGACTAAAGGAGCAGTACTTC. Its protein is CASSAGLKEQYF.

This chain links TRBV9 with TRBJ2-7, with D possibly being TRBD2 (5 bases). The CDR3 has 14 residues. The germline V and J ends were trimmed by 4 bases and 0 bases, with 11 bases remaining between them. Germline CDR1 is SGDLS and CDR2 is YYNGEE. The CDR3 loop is CASSPRTDSYEQYF. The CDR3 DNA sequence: TGTGCCAGCAGCCCCCGGACTGACTCCTACGAGCAGTACTTC.

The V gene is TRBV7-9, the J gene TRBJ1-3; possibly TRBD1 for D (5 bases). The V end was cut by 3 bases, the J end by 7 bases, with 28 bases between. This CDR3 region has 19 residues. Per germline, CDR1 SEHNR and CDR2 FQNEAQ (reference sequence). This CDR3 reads CASSFRSVRNRSLENTIYF. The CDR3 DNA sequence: TGTGCCAGCAGCTTTCGTAGTGTAAGGAACAGGAGTCTCGAGAACACCATATATTTT.

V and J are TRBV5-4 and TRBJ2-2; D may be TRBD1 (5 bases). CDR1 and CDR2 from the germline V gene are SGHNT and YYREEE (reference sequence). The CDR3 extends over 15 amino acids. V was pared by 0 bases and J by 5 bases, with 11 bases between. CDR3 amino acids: CASSLAGSGTGELFF. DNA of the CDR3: TGTGCCAGCAGCTTGGCAGGGTCCGGTACCGGGGAGCTGTTTTTT.

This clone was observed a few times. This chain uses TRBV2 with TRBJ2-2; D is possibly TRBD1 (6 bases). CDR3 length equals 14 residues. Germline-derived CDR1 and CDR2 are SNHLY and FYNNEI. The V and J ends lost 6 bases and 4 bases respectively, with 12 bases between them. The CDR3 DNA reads TGTGCCAGCAGCACCGGGACAAGCACCGGGGAGCTGTTTTTT. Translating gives CASSTGTSTGELFF.

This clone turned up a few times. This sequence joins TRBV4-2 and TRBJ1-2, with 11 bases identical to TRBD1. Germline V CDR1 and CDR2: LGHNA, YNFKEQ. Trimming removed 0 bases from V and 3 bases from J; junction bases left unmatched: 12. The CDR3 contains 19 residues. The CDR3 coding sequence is TGTGCCAGCAGCCAAGATTGGATTGGTCGGGACAGGGGGGACTATGGCTACACCTTC. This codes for CASSQDWIGRDRGDYGYTF.

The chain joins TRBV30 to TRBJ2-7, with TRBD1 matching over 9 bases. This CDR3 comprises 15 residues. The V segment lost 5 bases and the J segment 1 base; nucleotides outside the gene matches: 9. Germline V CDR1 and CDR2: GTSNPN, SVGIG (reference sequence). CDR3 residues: CAWSLQGARSYEQYF. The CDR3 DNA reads TGTGCCTGGTCACTACAGGGGGCTCGGTCCTACGAGCAGTACTTC. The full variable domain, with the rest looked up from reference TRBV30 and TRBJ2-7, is SQTIHQWPATLVQPVGSPLSLECTVEGTSNPNLYWYRQAAGRGLQLLFYSVGIGQISSEVPQNLSASRPQDRQFILSSKKLLLSDSGFYLCAWSLQGARSYEQYFGPGTRLTVT.

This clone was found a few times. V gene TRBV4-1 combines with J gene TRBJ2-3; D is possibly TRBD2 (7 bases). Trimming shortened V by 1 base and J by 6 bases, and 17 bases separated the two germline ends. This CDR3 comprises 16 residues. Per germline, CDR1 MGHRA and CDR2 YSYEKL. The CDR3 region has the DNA TGCGCCAGCAGCCAAGGTCGGGGGGCCGGTGAGGATACGCAGTATTTT. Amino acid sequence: CASSQGRGAGEDTQYF.

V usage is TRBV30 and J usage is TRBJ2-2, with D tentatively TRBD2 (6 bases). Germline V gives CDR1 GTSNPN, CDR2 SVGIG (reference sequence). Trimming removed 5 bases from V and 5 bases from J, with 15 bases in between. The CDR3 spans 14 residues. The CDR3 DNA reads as TGTGCCTGGTCCGGGACTCATACTACCGGGGAGCTGTTTTTT. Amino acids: CAWSGTHTTGELFF.

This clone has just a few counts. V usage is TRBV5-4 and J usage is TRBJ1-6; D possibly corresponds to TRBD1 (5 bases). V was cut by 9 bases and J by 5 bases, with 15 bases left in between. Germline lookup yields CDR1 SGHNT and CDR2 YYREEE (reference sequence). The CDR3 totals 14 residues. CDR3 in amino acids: CATGLPLNNSPLHF. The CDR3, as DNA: TGTGCCACGGGACTCCCGTTGAATAATTCACCCCTCCACTTT.

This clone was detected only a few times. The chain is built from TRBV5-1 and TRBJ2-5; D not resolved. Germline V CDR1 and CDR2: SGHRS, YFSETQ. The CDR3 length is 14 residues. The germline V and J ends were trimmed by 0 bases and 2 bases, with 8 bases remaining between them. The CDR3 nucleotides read TGCGCCAGCAGCTTGGACGCGTTTCAAGAGACCCAGTACTTC. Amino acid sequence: CASSLDAFQETQYF. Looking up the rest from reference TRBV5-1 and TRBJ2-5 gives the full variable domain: KAGVTQTPRYLIKTRGQQVTLSCSPISGHRSVSWYQQTPGQGLQFLFEYFSETQRNKGNFPGRFSGRQFSNSRSEMNVSTLELGDSALYLCASSLDAFQETQYFGPGTRLLVL.

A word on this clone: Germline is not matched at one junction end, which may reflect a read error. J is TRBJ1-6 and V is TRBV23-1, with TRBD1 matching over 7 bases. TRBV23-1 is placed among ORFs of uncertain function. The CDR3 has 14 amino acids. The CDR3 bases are TGCGCCAGCAGTCAAAGACAGGGTCCATTCCCCCCCCACTTT. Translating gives CASSQRQGPFPPHF.

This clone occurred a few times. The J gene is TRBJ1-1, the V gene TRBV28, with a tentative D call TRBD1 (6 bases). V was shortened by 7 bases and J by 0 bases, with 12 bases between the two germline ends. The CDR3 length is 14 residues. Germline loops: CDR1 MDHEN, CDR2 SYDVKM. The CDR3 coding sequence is TGTGCCAGCACTAAGGGACAATTGAACACTGAAGCTTTCTTT. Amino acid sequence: CASTKGQLNTEAFF. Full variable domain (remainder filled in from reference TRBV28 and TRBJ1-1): DVKVTQSSRYLVKRTGEKVFLECVQDMDHENMFWYRQDPGLGLRLIYFSYDVKMKEKGDIPEGYSVSREKKERFSLILESASTNQTSMYLCASTKGQLNTEAFFGQGTRLTVV.

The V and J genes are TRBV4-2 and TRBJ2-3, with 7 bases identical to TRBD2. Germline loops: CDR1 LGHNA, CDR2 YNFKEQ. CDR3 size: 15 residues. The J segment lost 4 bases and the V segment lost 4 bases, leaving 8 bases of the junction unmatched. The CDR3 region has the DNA TGTGCCAGCAGCCCTTCTCTAGCGGAGTCAGATACGCAGTATTTT. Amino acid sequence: CASSPSLAESDTQYF.

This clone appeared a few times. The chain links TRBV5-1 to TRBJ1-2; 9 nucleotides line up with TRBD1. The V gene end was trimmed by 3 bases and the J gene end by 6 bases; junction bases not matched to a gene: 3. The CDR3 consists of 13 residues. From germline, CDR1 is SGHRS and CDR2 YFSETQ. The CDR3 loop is CASSWTGEHGYTF. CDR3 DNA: TGCGCCAGCAGCTGGACAGGGGAGCATGGCTACACCTTC.

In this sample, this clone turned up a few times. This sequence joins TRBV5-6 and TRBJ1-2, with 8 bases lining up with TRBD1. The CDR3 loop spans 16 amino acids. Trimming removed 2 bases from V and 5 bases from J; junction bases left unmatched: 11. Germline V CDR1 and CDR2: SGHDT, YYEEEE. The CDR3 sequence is CASSFSTDRDGYGYTF. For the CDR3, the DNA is TGTGCCAGCAGCTTCTCTACGGACAGGGATGGTTATGGCTACACCTTC.

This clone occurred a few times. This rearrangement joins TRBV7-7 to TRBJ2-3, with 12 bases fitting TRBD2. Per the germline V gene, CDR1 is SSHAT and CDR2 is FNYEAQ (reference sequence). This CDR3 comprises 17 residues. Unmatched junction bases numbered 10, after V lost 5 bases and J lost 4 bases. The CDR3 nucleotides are TGTGCCAGCAGCCCATTCAGGACTAGCGGGATTCCAGATACGCAGTATTTT. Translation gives CASSPFRTSGIPDTQYF.

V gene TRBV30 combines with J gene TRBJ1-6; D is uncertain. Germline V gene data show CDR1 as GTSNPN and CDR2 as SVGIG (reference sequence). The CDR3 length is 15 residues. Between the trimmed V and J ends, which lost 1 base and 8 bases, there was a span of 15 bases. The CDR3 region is CAWSAKTGIDSPLHF. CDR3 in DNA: TGTGCCTGGAGTGCCAAGACGGGGATCGATTCACCCCTCCACTTT.

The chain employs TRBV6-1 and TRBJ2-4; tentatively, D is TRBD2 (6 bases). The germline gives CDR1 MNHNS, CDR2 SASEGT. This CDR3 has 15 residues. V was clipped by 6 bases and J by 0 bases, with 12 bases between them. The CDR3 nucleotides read TGTGCCAGCAGGCCACCGGGACTAGCCAAAAACATTCAGTACTTC. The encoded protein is CASRPPGLAKNIQYF.

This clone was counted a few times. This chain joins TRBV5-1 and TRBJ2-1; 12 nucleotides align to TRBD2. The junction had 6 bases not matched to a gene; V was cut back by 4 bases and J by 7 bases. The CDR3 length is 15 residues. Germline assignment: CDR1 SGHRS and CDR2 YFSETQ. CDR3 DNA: TGCGCCAGCAGCCCGCTAGCGGGGGGGCCGAATGAGCAGTTCTTC. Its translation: CASSPLAGGPNEQFF.

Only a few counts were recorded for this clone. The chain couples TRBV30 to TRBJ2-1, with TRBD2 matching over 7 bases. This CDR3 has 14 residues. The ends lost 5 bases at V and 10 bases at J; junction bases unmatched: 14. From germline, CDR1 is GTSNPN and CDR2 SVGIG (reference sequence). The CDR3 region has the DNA TGTGCCTGGGAAACCGGGACTACCGCTAGCGAGCAGTTCTTC. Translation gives CAWETGTTASEQFF.

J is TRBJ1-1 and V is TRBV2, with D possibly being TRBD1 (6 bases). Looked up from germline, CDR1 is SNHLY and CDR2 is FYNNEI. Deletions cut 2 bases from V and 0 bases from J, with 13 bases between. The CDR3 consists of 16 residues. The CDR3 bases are TGTGCCAGCAGTGAAACAGGGCCGTACATGAACACTGAAGCTTTCTTT. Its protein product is CASSETGPYMNTEAFF.

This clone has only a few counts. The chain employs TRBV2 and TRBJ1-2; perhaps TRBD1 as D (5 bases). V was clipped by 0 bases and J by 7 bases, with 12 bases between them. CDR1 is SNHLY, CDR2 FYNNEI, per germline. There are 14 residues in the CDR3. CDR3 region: CASSEAGRASGYTF. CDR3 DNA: TGTGCCAGCAGTGAAGCGGGCAGGGCGAGTGGCTACACCTTC.

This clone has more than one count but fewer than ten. The CDR3 region is CASSLMSEQFF. CDR3 bases: TGTGCCAGCAGCTTAATGAGTGAGCAGTTCTTC. The chain carries TRBV7-2 and TRBJ2-1; D ambiguous. V gave up 2 bases and J gave up 9 bases, with 5 bases separating them. The CDR3 length is 11 residues. Germline V gene data show CDR1 as SGHTA and CDR2 as FQGNSA.

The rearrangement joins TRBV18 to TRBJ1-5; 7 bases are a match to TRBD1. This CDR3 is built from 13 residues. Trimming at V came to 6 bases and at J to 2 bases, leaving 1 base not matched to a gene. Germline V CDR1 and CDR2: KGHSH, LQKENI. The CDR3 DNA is TGTGCCAGCTCCGGACAGGGCAATCAGCCCCAGCATTTT. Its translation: CASSGQGNQPQHF.

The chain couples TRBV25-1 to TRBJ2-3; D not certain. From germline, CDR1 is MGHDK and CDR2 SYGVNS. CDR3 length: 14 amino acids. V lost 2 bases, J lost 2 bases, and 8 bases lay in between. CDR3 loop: CASSESEPTDTQYF. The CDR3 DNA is TGTGCCAGCAGTGAAAGCGAACCCACAGATACGCAGTATTTT.

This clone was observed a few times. CDR3 bases: TGTGCCAGCAGTTACTCCGAGCAGGGGGCCTTCGAGACCCAGTACTTC. This codes for CASSYSEQGAFETQYF. The chain couples TRBV6-5 to TRBJ2-5, with TRBD1 matching over 8 bases. V gave up 0 bases and J gave up 5 bases; unmatched junction bases: 8. CDR3 length: 16 residues. The germline gives CDR1 MNHEY, CDR2 SVGAGI.

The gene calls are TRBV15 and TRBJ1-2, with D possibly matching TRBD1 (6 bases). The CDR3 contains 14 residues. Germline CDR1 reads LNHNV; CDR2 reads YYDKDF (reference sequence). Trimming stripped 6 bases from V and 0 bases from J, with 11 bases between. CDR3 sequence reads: CATRRDNSNYGYTF. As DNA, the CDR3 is TGTGCCACCAGACGGGACAACTCTAACTATGGCTACACCTTC. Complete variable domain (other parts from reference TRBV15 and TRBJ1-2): DAMVIQNPRYQVTQFGKPVTLSCSQTLNHNVMYWYQQKSSQAPKLLFHYYDKDFNNEADTPDNFQSRRPNTSFCFLDIRSPGLGDTAMYLCATRRDNSNYGYTFGSGTRLTVV.

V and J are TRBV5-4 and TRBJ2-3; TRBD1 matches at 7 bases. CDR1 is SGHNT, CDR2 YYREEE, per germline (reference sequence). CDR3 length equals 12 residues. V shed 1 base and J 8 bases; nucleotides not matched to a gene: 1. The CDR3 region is CASSLTGATQYF. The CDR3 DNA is TGTGCCAGCAGCTTGACAGGGGCTACGCAGTATTTT.

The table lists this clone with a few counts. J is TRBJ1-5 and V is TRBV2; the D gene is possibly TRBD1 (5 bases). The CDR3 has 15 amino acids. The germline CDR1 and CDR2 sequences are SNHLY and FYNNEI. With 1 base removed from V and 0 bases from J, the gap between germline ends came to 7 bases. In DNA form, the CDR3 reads TGTGCCAGCAGTGAAGGGACAAATAGCAATCAGCCCCAGCATTTT. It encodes CASSEGTNSNQPQHF.